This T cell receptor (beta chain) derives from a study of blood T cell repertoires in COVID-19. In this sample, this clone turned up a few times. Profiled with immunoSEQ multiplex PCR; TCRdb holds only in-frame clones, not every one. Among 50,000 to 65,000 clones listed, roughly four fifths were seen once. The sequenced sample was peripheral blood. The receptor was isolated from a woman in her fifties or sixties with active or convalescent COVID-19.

This CDR3 reads CASGDTRTGANVLTF. The CDR3 DNA sequence: TGCGCCAGCGGGGACACACGAACTGGGGCCAACGTCCTGACTTTC. This sequence joins TRBV10-2 and TRBJ2-6; a possible D gene is TRBD1 (6 bases). CDR1 is WSHSY and CDR2 is SAAADI in the germline V gene. The CDR3 contains 15 residues. The V gene lost 8 bases and the J gene lost 2 bases, with 13 bases spanning the gap.